This TCR beta chain was documented in a study of blood T cell repertoires in COVID-19. Study at large: Samples taken during acute and convalescent COVID-19 were collected in the United States, Italy and Spain. PBMCs, B-cell-depleted T cells, or T cells were the source of the cDNA or gDNA that made up the material.

The germline gives CDR1 ENHRY, CDR2 SYGVKD. The CDR3 has 13 amino acids. Trimming stripped 4 bases from V and 2 bases from J, with 8 bases between. Original processing methods: Amplified reference gene primers provided the basis for estimating nucleated cell counts. Here immunoSEQ multiplex PCR was the method, and the copy in TCRdb shows in-frame clones only, minus some. V, J and clone size reflect that table, while D and trimming were determined from the DNA. The table includes about 440,000 clones, 80% to 90% detected once. The sequenced sample consisted of peripheral blood. The chain employs TRBV10-3 and TRBJ1-2, with no clear D. The receptor comes from a woman aged 30 to 39 with acute or convalescent COVID-19. CDR3 sequence: CAISVQVNYGYTF. For the CDR3, the DNA is TGTGCCATCAGTGTGCAGGTGAACTATGGCTACACCTTC.